These T cell receptor beta chains were read from a single sample in a study of Ad26.COV2.S vaccination and SARS-CoV-2 variants. TCRdb's copy holds only in-frame clones and misses some; the assay was immunoSEQ multiplex PCR. The sample lists 200,000 to 300,000 clones, around nine tenths seen once, with over 8.5% in the top ten. The source material was peripheral blood, sampled in a trial of Ad26.COV2.S vaccine versus placebo. These receptors came from a person aged 18-60 years who received the Ad26.COV2.S COVID-19 vaccine or a placebo. Each CDR3 is given with its conserved first and last residue. A D gene is named only where the DNA matches it firmly. Clone size is shown for a subset of rows, as once, few, many or a class of expanded clone.

clone size: .
V gene: TRBV7-2
D gene: .
J gene: TRBJ2-3
CDR3 protein: CASSLDSGGSTDTQYF
CDR3 DNA: TGTGCCAGCAGCTTAGATTCAGGGGGGAGCACAGATACGCAGTATTTT

clone size: .
V gene: TRBV5-8
D gene: .
J gene: TRBJ2-3
CDR3 protein: CASSFRQGGPDTQYF
CDR3 DNA: TGTGCCAGCAGCTTTAGGCAGGGTGGTCCAGATACGCAGTATTTT

clone size: .
V gene: TRBV6-5
D gene: TRBD1
J gene: TRBJ2-7
CDR3 protein: CASSGTGGVEGQYF
CDR3 DNA: TGTGCCAGCTCCGGGACAGGGGGTGTTGAGGGGCAGTACTTC

clone size: .
V gene: TRBV27
D gene: TRBD2
J gene: TRBJ2-1
CDR3 protein: CASSLLGMTREGLYEQFF
CDR3 DNA: TGTGCCAGCAGTTTACTAGGGATGACGCGGGAGGGCCTCTATGAGCAGTTCTTC

clone size: .
V gene: TRBV6-6
D gene: TRBD1
J gene: TRBJ1-4
CDR3 protein: CASSRDRVDEKLFF
CDR3 DNA: TGTGCCAGCAGCCGGGACAGGGTCGATGAAAAACTGTTTTTT

clone size: .
V gene: TRBV27
D gene: TRBD1
J gene: TRBJ2-7
CDR3 protein: CASSTGTGGGVQYF
CDR3 DNA: TGTGCCAGCAGTACGGGGACAGGGGGTGGGGTGCAGTACTTC

clone size: .
V gene: TRBV19
D gene: TRBD1
J gene: TRBJ1-4
CDR3 protein: CASRQDRGPGKLFF
CDR3 DNA: TGTGCCAGTAGACAGGACAGGGGCCCCGGAAAACTGTTTTTT

clone size: once
V gene: TRBV3-1/TRBV3-2
D gene: .
J gene: TRBJ2-6
CDR3 protein: CASSQERGRMRSGANVLTF
CDR3 DNA: TGTGCCAGCAGCCAAGAACGCGGACGGATGAGGTCTGGGGCCAACGTCCTGACTTTC

clone size: .
V gene: TRBV7-3
D gene: .
J gene: TRBJ1-1
CDR3 protein: CASSLYLRTEAFF
CDR3 DNA: TGTGCCAGCAGCTTATACCTGAGAACTGAAGCTTTCTTT

clone size: .
V gene: TRBV18
D gene: .
J gene: TRBJ2-7
CDR3 protein: CASSPPGPSSYEQYF
CDR3 DNA: TGTGCCAGCTCACCACCGGGACCTAGCTCCTACGAGCAGTACTTC

clone size: few
V gene: TRBV6-2/TRBV6-3
D gene: TRBD2
J gene: TRBJ2-2
CDR3 protein: CASSYGRELNTGELFF
CDR3 DNA: TGTGCCAGCAGTTATGGGAGGGAATTGAACACCGGGGAGCTGTTTTTT

clone size: .
V gene: TRBV5-1
D gene: TRBD1
J gene: TRBJ2-7
CDR3 protein: CASSLEGQGAHEQYF
CDR3 DNA: TGCGCCAGCAGCTTGGAGGGACAGGGGGCACACGAGCAGTACTTC

clone size: .
V gene: TRBV10-3
D gene: TRBD2
J gene: TRBJ2-7
CDR3 protein: CAISEVAAGAKEQYF
CDR3 DNA: TGTGCCATCAGTGAGGTGGCAGCGGGAGCTAAAGAGCAGTACTTC

clone size: .
V gene: TRBV5-8
D gene: TRBD2
J gene: TRBJ2-3
CDR3 protein: CASSSGFVRGGKTDTQYF
CDR3 DNA: TGTGCCAGCAGCTCGGGATTTGTGCGGGGGGGTAAGACAGATACGCAGTATTTT

clone size: .
V gene: TRBV28
D gene: .
J gene: TRBJ1-3
CDR3 protein: CASSLIQGSSGNTIYF
CDR3 DNA: TGTGCCAGCAGCTTGATTCAGGGTTCTTCTGGAAACACCATATATTTT

clone size: .
V gene: TRBV18
D gene: TRBD2
J gene: TRBJ2-1
CDR3 protein: CASSSAGGRDEQFF
CDR3 DNA: TGTGCCAGCTCGTCTGCGGGAGGGCGGGATGAGCAGTTCTTC

clone size: .
V gene: TRBV7-9
D gene: .
J gene: TRBJ1-2
CDR3 protein: CASSPRGYGYTF
CDR3 DNA: TGTGCCAGCAGCCCCCGCGGCTATGGCTACACCTTC

clone size: .
V gene: TRBV7-9
D gene: .
J gene: TRBJ1-6
CDR3 protein: CASSKRDNSPLHF
CDR3 DNA: TGTGCCAGCAGCAAAAGGGACAATTCACCCCTCCACTTT

clone size: .
V gene: TRBV6-5
D gene: TRBD2
J gene: TRBJ2-1
CDR3 protein: CASSPRGSYNEQFF
CDR3 DNA: TGTGCCAGCAGCCCGCGGGGGTCCTACAATGAGCAGTTCTTC

clone size: .
V gene: TRBV9
D gene: TRBD1
J gene: TRBJ1-1
CDR3 protein: CASSPGQGGWTEAFF
CDR3 DNA: TGTGCCAGCAGCCCCGGACAGGGCGGGTGGACTGAAGCTTTCTTT

clone size: .
V gene: TRBV9
D gene: TRBD2
J gene: TRBJ2-1
CDR3 protein: CASSVDPEGLVKNEQFF
CDR3 DNA: TGTGCCAGCAGCGTAGACCCTGAGGGACTAGTAAAGAATGAGCAGTTCTTC

clone size: .
V gene: TRBV19
D gene: TRBD2
J gene: TRBJ2-7
CDR3 protein: CASSRSSGVGSYEQYF
CDR3 DNA: TGTGCCAGTAGTCGATCTAGCGGGGTAGGGTCCTACGAGCAGTACTTC

clone size: .
V gene: TRBV29-1
D gene: TRBD1
J gene: TRBJ2-5
CDR3 protein: CSVAPDREETQYF
CDR3 DNA: TGCAGCGTTGCCCCAGACAGGGAAGAGACCCAGTACTTC

clone size: .
V gene: TRBV27
D gene: .
J gene: TRBJ2-7
CDR3 protein: CASSPPGLPYEQYF
CDR3 DNA: TGTGCCAGCAGTCCCCCGGGACTCCCCTACGAGCAGTACTTC

clone size: .
V gene: TRBV12-3/TRBV12-4
D gene: TRBD1
J gene: TRBJ1-1
CDR3 protein: CASKPTGRTEAFF
CDR3 DNA: TGTGCCAGCAAACCGACAGGGAGGACTGAAGCTTTCTTT

clone size: .
V gene: TRBV7-3
D gene: .
J gene: TRBJ1-2
CDR3 protein: CASSLIPDYGYTF
CDR3 DNA: TGTGCCAGCAGCTTAATACCAGACTATGGCTACACCTTC

clone size: .
V gene: TRBV25-1
D gene: TRBD2
J gene: TRBJ2-4
CDR3 protein: CASRGLIAGGENIQYF
CDR3 DNA: TGTGCCAGCAGGGGATTGATAGCGGGAGGGGAGAACATTCAGTACTTC

clone size: .
V gene: TRBV28
D gene: .
J gene: TRBJ1-2
CDR3 protein: CASSLFIPSQSTKGYTF
CDR3 DNA: TGTGCCAGCAGTCTATTTATTCCCTCACAGAGCACCAAGGGATACACCTTC

clone size: many
V gene: TRBV4-3
D gene: .
J gene: TRBJ1-1
CDR3 protein: CASSQEPAVNTEAFF
CDR3 DNA: TGCGCCAGCAGCCAAGAGCCCGCCGTCAACACTGAAGCTTTCTTT

clone size: once
V gene: TRBV11-2
D gene: .
J gene: TRBJ2-7
CDR3 protein: CASSLTAVHSYEQYF
CDR3 DNA: TGTGCCAGCAGCTTGACGGCCGTCCACTCCTACGAGCAGTACTTC

clone size: .
V gene: TRBV6-5
D gene: .
J gene: TRBJ2-7
CDR3 protein: CASSWGDKNYEQYF
CDR3 DNA: TGTGCCAGCAGCTGGGGGGACAAAAACTACGAGCAGTACTTC

clone size: .
V gene: TRBV10-3
D gene: .
J gene: TRBJ2-2
CDR3 protein: CAISDSLNTGELFF
CDR3 DNA: TGTGCCATCAGTGACTCACTAAACACCGGGGAGCTGTTTTTT

clone size: .
V gene: TRBV19
D gene: TRBD1
J gene: TRBJ2-5
CDR3 protein: CASSGQGGLETQYF
CDR3 DNA: TGTGCCAGTAGTGGACAGGGCGGGTTGGAGACCCAGTACTTC

clone size: .
V gene: TRBV9
D gene: .
J gene: TRBJ2-3
CDR3 protein: CASSVGGSTDTQYF
CDR3 DNA: TGTGCCAGCAGCGTTGGGGGGAGCACAGATACGCAGTATTTT

clone size: once
V gene: TRBV18
D gene: .
J gene: TRBJ2-7
CDR3 protein: CASSQGGSYEQYF
CDR3 DNA: TGTGCCAGCTCACAGGGGGGGTCCTACGAGCAGTACTTC

clone size: .
V gene: TRBV5-1
D gene: .
J gene: TRBJ1-5
CDR3 protein: CASSLDGNSNQPQHF
CDR3 DNA: TGCGCCAGCAGCTTGGATGGAAATAGCAATCAGCCCCAGCATTTT

clone size: once
V gene: TRBV6-5
D gene: .
J gene: TRBJ1-5
CDR3 protein: CASTVGFDRSQPQHF
CDR3 DNA: TGTGCCAGCACCGTAGGGTTTGATAGGAGTCAGCCCCAGCATTTT

clone size: .
V gene: TRBV6-2/TRBV6-3
D gene: .
J gene: TRBJ2-7
CDR3 protein: CASSYKGQSEQYF
CDR3 DNA: TGTGCCAGCAGTTACAAAGGACAGTCCGAGCAGTACTTC

clone size: few
V gene: TRBV6-2/TRBV6-3
D gene: .
J gene: TRBJ1-2
CDR3 protein: CASSYSMSVGYTF
CDR3 DNA: TGTGCCAGCAGTTACTCGATGTCGGTTGGCTACACCTTC

clone size: .
V gene: TRBV4-3
D gene: .
J gene: TRBJ1-1
CDR3 protein: CASSQDGGTTEAFF
CDR3 DNA: TGCGCCAGCAGCCAAGATGGGGGAACTACGGAAGCTTTCTTT

clone size: .
V gene: TRBV11-2
D gene: TRBD2
J gene: TRBJ2-3
CDR3 protein: CASSYSSGNTDTQYF
CDR3 DNA: TGTGCCAGCAGCTACTCTAGCGGTAACACAGATACGCAGTATTTT

clone size: .
V gene: TRBV19
D gene: .
J gene: TRBJ1-1
CDR3 protein: CASSTKVPQGVPEAFF
CDR3 DNA: TGTGCCAGTAGTACGAAAGTGCCACAGGGAGTTCCTGAAGCTTTCTTT

clone size: .
V gene: TRBV29-1
D gene: .
J gene: TRBJ1-1
CDR3 protein: CSVDLIGRGEAFF
CDR3 DNA: TGCAGCGTTGATCTGATCGGGCGGGGTGAAGCTTTCTTT

clone size: .
V gene: TRBV6-2/TRBV6-3
D gene: TRBD2
J gene: TRBJ2-1
CDR3 protein: CASSSREGYNEQFF
CDR3 DNA: TGTGCCAGCAGTTCCCGGGAGGGCTACAATGAGCAGTTCTTC

clone size: .
V gene: TRBV28
D gene: TRBD1
J gene: TRBJ2-5
CDR3 protein: CASNWDRGRSVSGETQYF
CDR3 DNA: TGTGCCAGCAACTGGGACAGGGGGAGGAGTGTAAGCGGGGAGACCCAGTACTTC

clone size: .
V gene: TRBV7-3
D gene: .
J gene: TRBJ2-2
CDR3 protein: CASSLTGGGTGELFF
CDR3 DNA: TGTGCCAGCAGCTTAACCGGGGGCGGGACCGGGGAGCTGTTTTTT

clone size: .
V gene: TRBV24-1
D gene: .
J gene: TRBJ1-1
CDR3 protein: CATRDSRISEAFF
CDR3 DNA: TGTGCCACCAGGGACAGCAGAATATCTGAAGCTTTCTTT

clone size: .
V gene: TRBV25-1
D gene: .
J gene: TRBJ2-1
CDR3 protein: CASSEQAGNNEQFF
CDR3 DNA: TGTGCCAGCAGTGAGCAGGCCGGGAACAATGAGCAGTTCTTC

clone size: .
V gene: TRBV5-1
D gene: .
J gene: TRBJ2-7
CDR3 protein: CASSLEDPRHEQYF
CDR3 DNA: TGCGCCAGCAGCTTGGAGGACCCTAGGCACGAGCAGTACTTC

clone size: .
V gene: TRBV29-1
D gene: .
J gene: TRBJ2-5
CDR3 protein: CSVVREPEETQYF
CDR3 DNA: TGCAGCGTCGTCAGGGAGCCCGAAGAGACCCAGTACTTC

clone size: few
V gene: TRBV9
D gene: TRBD1
J gene: TRBJ1-2
CDR3 protein: CASSPTGTGGDYGYTF
CDR3 DNA: TGTGCCAGCAGCCCCACCGGGACAGGGGGCGATTATGGCTACACCTTC

clone size: .
V gene: TRBV6-1
D gene: TRBD1
J gene: TRBJ2-7
CDR3 protein: CASSDRTGTSYEQYF
CDR3 DNA: TGTGCCAGCAGTGATCGGACAGGTACATCCTACGAGCAGTACTTC